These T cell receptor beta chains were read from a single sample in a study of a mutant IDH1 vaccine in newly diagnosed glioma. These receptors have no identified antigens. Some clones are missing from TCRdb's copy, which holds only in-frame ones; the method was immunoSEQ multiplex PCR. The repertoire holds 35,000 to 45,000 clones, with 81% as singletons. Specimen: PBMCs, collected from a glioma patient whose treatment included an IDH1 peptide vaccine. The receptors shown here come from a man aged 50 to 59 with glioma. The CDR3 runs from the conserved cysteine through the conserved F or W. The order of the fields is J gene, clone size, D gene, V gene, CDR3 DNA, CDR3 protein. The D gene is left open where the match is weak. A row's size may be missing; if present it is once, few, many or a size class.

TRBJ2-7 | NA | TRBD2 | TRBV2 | TGTGCCAGCACCCGAGGTAGGGGACTAGCGGGGGCATCTCCCTACGAGCAGTACTTC | CASTRGRGLAGASPYEQYF
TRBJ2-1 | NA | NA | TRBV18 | TGTGCCAGCTCACAACTTTTAGCGCAATCCTACAATGAGCAGTTCTTC | CASSQLLAQSYNEQFF
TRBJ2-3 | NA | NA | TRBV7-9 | TGTGCCAGCAGCTTGGAGAGCGGGTCCACAGATACGCAGTATTTT | CASSLESGSTDTQYF
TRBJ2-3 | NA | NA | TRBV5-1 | TGCGCCAGCAGCTTGGAGGGGGATACGCAGTATTTT | CASSLEGDTQYF
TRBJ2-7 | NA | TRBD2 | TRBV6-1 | TGTGCCAGCAGTGGGGGGTGGGGACTAGCGGGAGCGCGCTACGAGCAGTACTTC | CASSGGWGLAGARYEQYF
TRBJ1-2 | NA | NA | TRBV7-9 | TGTGCCAGCAGTGGGAGGGTAGGCGGCTACACCTTC | CASSGRVGGYTF
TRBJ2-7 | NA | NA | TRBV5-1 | TGCGCCAGCAGCTTGACCGGCGGCGAGCAGTACTTC | CASSLTGGEQYF
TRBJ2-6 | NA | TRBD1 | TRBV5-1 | TGCGCCAGCAGCTCTAGTGGACAGGGGAGCTCTGGGGCCAACGTCCTGACTTTC | CASSSSGQGSSGANVLTF
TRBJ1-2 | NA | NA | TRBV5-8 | TGTGCCAGCAGCCCGGACAGCCTGGGCTACACCTTC | CASSPDSLGYTF
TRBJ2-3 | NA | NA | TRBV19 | TGTGCCAGTAGTATAAGGACTACCGTCACAGATACGCAGTATTTT | CASSIRTTVTDTQYF
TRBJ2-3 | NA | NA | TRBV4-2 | TGTGCCAGCAGCCCTCCCGCCACAGATACGCAGTATTTT | CASSPPATDTQYF
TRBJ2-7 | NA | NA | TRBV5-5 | TGTGCCAGCAGCTACGGACCGTCGAGCTCCTACGAGCAGTACTTC | CASSYGPSSSYEQYF
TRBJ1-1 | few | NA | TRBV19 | TGTGCCAGTAACCTCACAGGGATGAACACTGAAGCTTTCTTT | CASNLTGMNTEAFF
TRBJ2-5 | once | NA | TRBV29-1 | TGCAGCGTCGCAAAAACCACAGGACAAGAGACCCAGTACTTC | CSVAKTTGQETQYF
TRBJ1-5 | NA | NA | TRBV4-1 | TGCGCCAGCAGCCGCCAACAGGGCAGCAATCAGCCCCAGCATTTT | CASSRQQGSNQPQHF
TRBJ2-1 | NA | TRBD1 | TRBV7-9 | TGTGCCAGCAGCTTAGGGAGACAGGGAGTCGTTCGGGATGAGCAGTTCTTC | CASSLGRQGVVRDEQFF
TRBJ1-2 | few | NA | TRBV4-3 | TGCGCCAGCAGCCAAGATTGGCAGGGAGGGATTGGCTACACCTTC | CASSQDWQGGIGYTF
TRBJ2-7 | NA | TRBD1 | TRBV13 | TGTGCCAGCGGTTTGGACAGGGGGCCCTACGAGCAGTACTTC | CASGLDRGPYEQYF
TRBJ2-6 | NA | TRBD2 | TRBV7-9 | TGTGCCAGCAGCTTTTGGGGGGGTGATGGGGCCAACGTCCTGACTTTC | CASSFWGGDGANVLTF
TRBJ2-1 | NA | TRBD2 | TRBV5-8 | TGTGCCAGCAGCCTGGGACTATCGCCGGCCTACAGCTCCTACAATGAGCAGTTCTTC | CASSLGLSPAYSSYNEQFF
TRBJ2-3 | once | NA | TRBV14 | TGTGCCAGCAGCCACTTGGATCAAAATACGCAGTATTTT | CASSHLDQNTQYF
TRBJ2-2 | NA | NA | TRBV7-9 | TGTGCCAGCAGCCCCTTGACCGGGGAGCTGTTTTTT | CASSPLTGELFF
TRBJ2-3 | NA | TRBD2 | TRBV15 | TGTGCCACCAGCAGAGCGGCGGGAGAGGGTGCAGATACGCAGTATTTT | CATSRAAGEGADTQYF
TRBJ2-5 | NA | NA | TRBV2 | TGTGCCAGCAATTTGGCTGGGGGTCATGAGACCCAGTACTTC | CASNLAGGHETQYF
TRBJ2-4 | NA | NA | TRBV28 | TGTGCCAGCAGTTTGGGCCTTAGGGAAAACATTCAGTACTTC | CASSLGLRENIQYF
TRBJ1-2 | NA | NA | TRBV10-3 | TGTGCCATCAGTGTGGGCAGCTATGGCTACACCTTC | CAISVGSYGYTF
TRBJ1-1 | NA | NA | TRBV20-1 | TGCAGTGCTAGCCTGAACACTGAAGCTTTCTTT | CSASLNTEAFF
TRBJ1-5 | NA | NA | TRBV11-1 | TGTGCCAGCAGCTTAGGGGACGGACATAGCAATCAGCCCCAGCATTTT | CASSLGDGHSNQPQHF
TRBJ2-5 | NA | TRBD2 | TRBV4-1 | TGCGCCAGCAGCCACACTAGCGGGGGTCTCCAAGAGACCCAGTACTTC | CASSHTSGGLQETQYF
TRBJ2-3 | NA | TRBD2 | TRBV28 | TGTGCCAGCAGTCTGACTAGCGTGGCAGATACGCAGTATTTT | CASSLTSVADTQYF
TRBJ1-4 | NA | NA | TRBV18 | TGTGCCAGCTCACCGGGGGATGAAAAACTGTTTTTT | CASSPGDEKLFF
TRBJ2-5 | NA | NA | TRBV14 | TGTGCCAGCAGCCAAGATTGGACAATCGGGACCCAGTACTTC | CASSQDWTIGTQYF
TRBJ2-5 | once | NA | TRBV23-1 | TGCGCCAGCAGGCTAAAGGGGGAAGAGACCCAGTACTTC | CASRLKGEETQYF
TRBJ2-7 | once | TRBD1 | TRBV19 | TGTGCCAGTAGTAACGTGGGACAGGGGTACGAGCAGTACTTC | CASSNVGQGYEQYF
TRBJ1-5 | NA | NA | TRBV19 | TGTGCCAGTACCTCGGAGCTCGGAGGGAGGAGTCAGCCCCAGCATTTT | CASTSELGGRSQPQHF
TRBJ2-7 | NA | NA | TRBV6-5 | TGTGCCAGCAGTTATCAGGGGACCTACGAGCAGTACTTC | CASSYQGTYEQYF
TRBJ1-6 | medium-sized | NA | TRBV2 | TGTGCCAGCAGTGAACGGAGGGGGGGGCATTCACCCCTCCACTTT | CASSERRGGHSPLHF
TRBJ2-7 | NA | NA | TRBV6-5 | TGTGCCAGCACCAAACCAGGGACCTACGAGCAGTACTTC | CASTKPGTYEQYF